This TCR beta chain was sequenced in a study of T cell responses to AZD1222 COVID-19 vaccine (dated by TCRdb to about 2021). In the study overall: Because spike-specific TCR depth and breadth did not differ between the two schedules, AZD1222 recipients who got a second dose at roughly 4 weeks were pooled with those who got a second dose at roughly 12 weeks. A total of about 240 trial participants underwent TCR sequencing, of whom nearly 210 received two doses of AZD1222 and about 25 received two doses of the MenACWY control vaccine. Enrollment into the trials was organized by age into subgroups of 18-55, 56-69 and 70-plus years, and those subgroups contained roughly 140, 27 and 60 TCR-sequenced participants, respectively.

In the paper's terms, the time point label means: baseline before first vaccination. Vaccinee samples came from UK trials COV001 and COV002, including a single-blind randomized controlled phase 2/3 trial of AZD1222 (ChAdOx1 nCoV-19) in healthy adults. For TCRbeta chain sequencing, PBMC samples from trial participants were taken at day 0 and at day 28 after the second dose. The CDR3 regions of human TCRbeta chains were subjected to immunosequencing. In the original analysis: Repertoire TCRs were matched against a reference library of SARS-CoV-2-specific TCRs generated with the MIRA antigen-specificity platform. Breadth was defined as the fraction of unique TCRs that were SARS-CoV-2-associated. Depth was defined as the fraction of total T cells that were SARS-CoV-2-associated. Each spike-specific TCR was assigned to its reactive spike region and to a CD4 or CD8 class using the MIRA data. Log10-transformed breadth and depth values were compared by one-way ANOVA with Sidak's multiple comparisons tests. TCRdb mirrors the immuneACCESS table, restricted to in-frame sequences. Some clones are absent from its copies; in checked studies, under half trace to an unresolved V gene, and the reason for the others is unknown. Clone size and V and J calls were adopted from that table, with D and trimming inferred from the DNA. The sample has about 150,000 clones on record, approximately 90% of them singletons. The top ten clonotypes cover approximately 4.8% of the sample.

With respect to this clone: Its antigen specificity is not known. The record has no base qualities; no much larger clone is one base away.

The study at large found these results: A significant rise in spike-specific TCR breadth and depth was observed after two AZD1222 doses relative to day 0 and relative to MenACWY recipients. CD4 TCRs associated with the vaccine covered the entire spike protein, and the dominant responses were in regions 160-218 and 743-854. Reportedly, close to half of the unique spike-specific TCRs recognized epitopes lying outside the regions that are mutated in the B.1.351 and B.1.1.7 variants. Because no day 14 peak-response samples were available, the repertoires could be characterized only after the peak T cell response. Participants were mostly white British and included more females than males, and it was suggested by the authors that clonal diversity may have been underestimated. The 56-69-year group was small, and its depth increase did not reach significance, likely because of low power. Conclusions about previously exposed vaccinees are limited because only 6 or 7 AZD1222 recipients were SARS-CoV-2 seropositive at baseline.

The CDR3 has 15 amino acids, counting the end cysteine and phenylalanine. Left in the record is the CDR3 DNA by itself, 45 bases read in frame from the first base. V is shortened by 5 bases, J by 0 bases, and the region joining them spans 13 bases. The CDR1 and CDR2 encoded by the germline V gene are MDHEN and SYDVKM. The sequence was collected from an adult in good health. This material consisted of peripheral blood, taken on day 0 of AZD1222 vaccination. The sequence joins TRBV28 to TRBJ1-1; a tentative D match to TRBD1 spans 5 bases. The sequenced DNA: TGTGCCAGCAGTACCCCGGGACGCCTGAACACTGAAGCTTTCTTT. Its coded protein is CASSTPGRLNTEAFF.